Sequencing of this T cell receptor beta chain was carried out in a study of Graves' ophthalmopathy and Graves' hyperthyroidism. Study findings and constraints: At about 69% sensitivity and over 72% specificity, the model predicted progression of the ophthalmopathy.

Amplified material comprised TCR beta CDR3 regions derived from RNA transcripts. First-round RT-PCR relied on HTBI primers, and a second-round multiplex PCR came next. MiXCR, run by TCRdb on the multiplex PCR reads, gives a single entry per CDR3 protein. There are 200,000 to 250,000 distinct CDR3 sequences in the sample; roughly a fifth occur only once, and roughly 42% lies in the top ten. Germline CDR1 and CDR2: DFQATT and SNEGSKA (reference sequence). Trimming took off 6 bases at V and 2 bases at J, with 20 bases between the two ends. The CDR3 runs to 15 residues. This clonotype was seen repeatedly, ten times or more. Its antigen remains unidentified. Each donor who had ophthalmopathy showed moderate-to-severe activity, a CAS of ≥3, a NOSPECS of ≥4, and a duration under 3 months. The source of the PBMCs was approximately 9.5 ml of fresh peripheral blood.

V usage is TRBV20-1 and J usage is TRBJ2-7; D remains unclear. The sample taken for sequencing was peripheral blood. The sequence came from a woman aged 45-59 years with Graves' ophthalmopathy. The CDR3 DNA is TGCAGTGCCGATAAAAACCGTCTAGAAACCTACGAGCAGTACTTC. Protein: CSADKNRLETYEQYF.